The TCR beta chain described here comes from a study of shared clonotypes between healthy human individuals. Overall study results and limits: Lower generation probabilities were found for non-shared clonotypes than for those shared by all four donors.

Recent acute infections and vaccinations were absent in the healthy HIV-negative adult donors. In the CD4+ fraction, cells were divided into CD45RA+ naive and CD45RA-negative memory subsets. The protocol was immunoSEQ multiplex PCR, while the TCRdb copy is restricted to in-frame clones and leaves out a portion. Here the sample spans over a million clones, roughly 97% being singletons. On this clone: Its antigen is not identified.

The CDR3 spans 16 residues. Trimming removed 0 bases from V and 2 bases from J, with 13 bases in between. Per germline, CDR1 MNHEY and CDR2 SVGAGI. The chain recombines TRBV6-5 with TRBJ2-5; D not resolved. The sequenced sample consisted of naive CD4+ T cells sorted from blood. Subset meaning: CD45RA+ positively selected. The clonotype was recovered from a man aged 25 to 45 in good health. DNA of the CDR3: TGTGCCAGCAGTTACTCGACCGTCCCTAGACAAGAGACCCAGTACTTC. It translates to CASSYSTVPRQETQYF.